This T cell receptor beta chain was profiled in a study of T cells after yellow fever vaccination. About the research overall: The SMART-Seq v4 Ultra Low Input method served to prepare the low-cell-number fractions.

The sample holds many counts of this clonotype. What it binds is unknown. 5'RACE template switching added a universal primer site and UMIs to TCR cDNA. TCRdb independently ran MiXCR on the 5' RACE reads; one entry per CDR3 protein. The sample lists more than 300,000 distinct CDR3 sequences, roughly 10% occurring once. Trimming took 5 bases from V and 5 from J, leaving 18 bases between them. CDR1 MNHEY and CDR2 SVGEGT come from the germline V gene. This CDR3 comprises 15 residues. Study conclusions and caveats: Clonotype sharing between CD4 and CD8 compartments was small. Detected again after the booster were most primary-vaccination clones, at nearly 97% CD4 and 88% CD8.

This rearrangement joins TRBV6-2 or TRBV6-3 to TRBJ2-5, with D perhaps TRBD2 (5 bases). The sample here was CD4+ T cells sorted from PBMCs, taken 45 days after the yellow fever booster vaccination. The receptor's source is a man younger than 35 who received the YFV17D yellow fever vaccine. The CDR3 sequence is CASSPGSGFGETQYF. CDR3 coding DNA: TGTGCCAGCAGTCCCGGCAGCGGATTTGGGGAGACCCAGTACTTC.